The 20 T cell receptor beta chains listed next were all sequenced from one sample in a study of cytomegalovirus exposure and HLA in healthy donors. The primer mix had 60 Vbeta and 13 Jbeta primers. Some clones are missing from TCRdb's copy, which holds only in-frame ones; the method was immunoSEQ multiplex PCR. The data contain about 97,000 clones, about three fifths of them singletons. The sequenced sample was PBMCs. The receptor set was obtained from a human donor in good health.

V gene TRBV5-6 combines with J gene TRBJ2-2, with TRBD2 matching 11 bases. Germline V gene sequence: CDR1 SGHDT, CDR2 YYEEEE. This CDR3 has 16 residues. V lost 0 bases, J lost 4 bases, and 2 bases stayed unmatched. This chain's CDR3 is CASSLGLAGFTGELFF. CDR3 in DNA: TGTGCCAGCAGCTTGGGACTAGCGGGATTCACCGGGGAGCTGTTTTTT.

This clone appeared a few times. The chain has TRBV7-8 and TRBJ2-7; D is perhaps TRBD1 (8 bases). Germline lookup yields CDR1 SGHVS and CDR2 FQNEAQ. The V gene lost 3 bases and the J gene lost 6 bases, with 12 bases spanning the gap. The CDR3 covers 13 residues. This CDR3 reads CASSFNRGGEQYF. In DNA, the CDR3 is TGTGCCAGCAGCTTCAACAGGGGGGGCGAGCAGTACTTC.

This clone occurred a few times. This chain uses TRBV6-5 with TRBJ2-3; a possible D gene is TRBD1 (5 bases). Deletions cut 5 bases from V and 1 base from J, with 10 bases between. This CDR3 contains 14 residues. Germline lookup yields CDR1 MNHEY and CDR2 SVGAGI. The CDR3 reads CASSKGARTDTQYF. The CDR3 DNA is TGTGCCAGCAGTAAAGGGGCGCGCACAGATACGCAGTATTTT.

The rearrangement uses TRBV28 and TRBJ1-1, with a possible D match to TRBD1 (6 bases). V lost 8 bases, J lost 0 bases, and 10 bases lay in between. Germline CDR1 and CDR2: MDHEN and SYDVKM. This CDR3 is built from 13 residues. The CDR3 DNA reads TGTGCCAGCCGGGGGGCCATGAACACTGAAGCTTTCTTT. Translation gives CASRGAMNTEAFF.

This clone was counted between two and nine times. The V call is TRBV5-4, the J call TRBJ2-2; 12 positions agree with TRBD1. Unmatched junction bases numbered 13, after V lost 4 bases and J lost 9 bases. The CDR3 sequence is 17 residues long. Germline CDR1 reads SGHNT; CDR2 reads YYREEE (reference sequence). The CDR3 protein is CASSTGGTGGALRELFF. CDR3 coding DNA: TGTGCCAGCAGCACCGGTGGGACAGGGGGCGCACTGAGGGAGCTGTTTTTT.

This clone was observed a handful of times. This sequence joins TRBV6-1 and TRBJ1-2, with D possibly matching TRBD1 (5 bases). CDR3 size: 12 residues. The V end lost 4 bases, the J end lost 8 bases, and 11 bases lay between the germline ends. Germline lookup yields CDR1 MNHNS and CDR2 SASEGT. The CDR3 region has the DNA TGTGCCAGCAGTGGGGCAGGGTCGGGCTACACCTTC. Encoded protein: CASSGAGSGYTF.

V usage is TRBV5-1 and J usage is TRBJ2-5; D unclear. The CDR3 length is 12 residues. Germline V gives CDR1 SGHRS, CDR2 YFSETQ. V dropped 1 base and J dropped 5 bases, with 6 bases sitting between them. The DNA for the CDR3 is TGCGCCAGCAGCTTGATACGGGAGACCCAGTACTTC. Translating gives CASSLIRETQYF.

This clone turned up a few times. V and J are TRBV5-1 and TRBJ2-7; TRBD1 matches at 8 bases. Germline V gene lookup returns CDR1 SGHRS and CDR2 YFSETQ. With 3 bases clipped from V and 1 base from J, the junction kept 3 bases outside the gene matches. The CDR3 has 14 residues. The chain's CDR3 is CASSWDRSSYEQYF. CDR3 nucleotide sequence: TGCGCCAGCAGCTGGGACAGGAGTTCCTACGAGCAGTACTTC.

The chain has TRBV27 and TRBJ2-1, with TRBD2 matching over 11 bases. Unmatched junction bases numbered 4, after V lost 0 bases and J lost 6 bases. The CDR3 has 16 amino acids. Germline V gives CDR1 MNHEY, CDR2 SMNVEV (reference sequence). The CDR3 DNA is TGTGCCAGCAGTTTATCACTAGCGGGAGTTATCAATGAGCAGTTCTTC. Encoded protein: CASSLSLAGVINEQFF.

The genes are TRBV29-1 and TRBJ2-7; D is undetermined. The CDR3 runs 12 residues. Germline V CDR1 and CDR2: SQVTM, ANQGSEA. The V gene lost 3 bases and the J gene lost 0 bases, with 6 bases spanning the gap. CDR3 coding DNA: TGCAGCGTTGAGGCCAACTCCTACGAGCAGTACTTC. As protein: CSVEANSYEQYF.

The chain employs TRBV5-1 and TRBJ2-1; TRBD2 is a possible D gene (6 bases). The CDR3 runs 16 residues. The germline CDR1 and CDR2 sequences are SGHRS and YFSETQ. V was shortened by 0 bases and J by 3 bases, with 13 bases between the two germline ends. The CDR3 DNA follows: TGCGCCAGCAGCTTGGGTGGGACTCGAGTCTACAATGAGCAGTTCTTC. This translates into CASSLGGTRVYNEQFF.

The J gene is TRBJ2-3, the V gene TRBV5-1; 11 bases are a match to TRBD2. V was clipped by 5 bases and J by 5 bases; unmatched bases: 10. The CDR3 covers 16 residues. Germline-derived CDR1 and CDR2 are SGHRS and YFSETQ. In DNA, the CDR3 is TGCGCCAGCAGATTCTCACTAGCGGGAGCGGTAGATACGCAGTATTTT. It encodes CASRFSLAGAVDTQYF. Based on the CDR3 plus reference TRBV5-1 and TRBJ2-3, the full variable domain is KAGVTQTPRYLIKTRGQQVTLSCSPISGHRSVSWYQQTPGQGLQFLFEYFSETQRNKGNFPGRFSGRQFSNSRSEMNVSTLELGDSALYLCASRFSLAGAVDTQYFGPGTRLTVL.

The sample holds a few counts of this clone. The CDR3 bases are TGTGCCAGCAGCTCCACGAAGGGACTCCCCGGCACAGATACGCAGTATTTT. It specifies CASSSTKGLPGTDTQYF. This chain connects TRBV7-9 to TRBJ2-3; maybe TRBD2 (6 bases). The CDR3 has 17 amino acids. Deletions cut 4 bases from V and 1 base from J, with 18 bases between. The V gene's germline CDR1 is SEHNR and CDR2 FQNEAQ (reference sequence).

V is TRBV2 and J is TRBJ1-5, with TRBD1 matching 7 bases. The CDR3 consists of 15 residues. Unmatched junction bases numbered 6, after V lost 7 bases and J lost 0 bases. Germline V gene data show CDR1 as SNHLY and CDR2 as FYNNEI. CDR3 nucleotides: TGTGCCAGCAAGGGGACAGAGAATAGCAATCAGCCCCAGCATTTT. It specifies CASKGTENSNQPQHF.

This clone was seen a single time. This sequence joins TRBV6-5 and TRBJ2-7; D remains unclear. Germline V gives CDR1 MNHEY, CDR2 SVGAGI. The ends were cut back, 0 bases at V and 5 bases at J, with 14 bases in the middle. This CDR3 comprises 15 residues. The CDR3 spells CASSYSAEPLNEQYF. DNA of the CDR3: TGTGCCAGCAGTTACTCGGCCGAACCCTTGAACGAGCAGTACTTC.

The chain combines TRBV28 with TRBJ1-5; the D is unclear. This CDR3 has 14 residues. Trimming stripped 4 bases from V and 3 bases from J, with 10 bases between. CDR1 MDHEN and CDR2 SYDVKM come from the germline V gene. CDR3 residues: CASSSVGINQPQHF. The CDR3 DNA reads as TGTGCCAGCAGTTCCGTCGGTATCAATCAGCCCCAGCATTTT.

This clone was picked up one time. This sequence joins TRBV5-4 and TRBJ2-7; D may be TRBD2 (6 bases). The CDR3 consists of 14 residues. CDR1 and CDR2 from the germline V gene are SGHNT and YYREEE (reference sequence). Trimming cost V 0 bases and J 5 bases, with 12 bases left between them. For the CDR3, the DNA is TGTGCCAGCAGCTTGGCGGGAGTGCAGAACGAGCAGTACTTC. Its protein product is CASSLAGVQNEQYF.

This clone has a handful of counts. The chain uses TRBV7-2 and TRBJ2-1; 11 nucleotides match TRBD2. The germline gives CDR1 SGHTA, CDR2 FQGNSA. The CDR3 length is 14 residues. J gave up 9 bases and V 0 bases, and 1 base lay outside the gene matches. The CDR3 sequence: CASSLALAGGEQFF. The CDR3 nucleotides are TGTGCCAGCAGCTTAGCCCTAGCGGGGGGTGAGCAGTTCTTC.

In nucleotides, the CDR3 is TGTGCCAGCAGCACTCCGATGAGCTCCTACAATGAGCAGTTCTTC. Translation: CASSTPMSSYNEQFF. The genes are TRBV5-4 and TRBJ2-1; D ambiguous. The CDR3 is 15 residues long. The ends were cut back, 4 bases at V and 0 bases at J, with 11 bases in the middle. The germline V gene has CDR1 SGHNT and CDR2 YYREEE (reference sequence).

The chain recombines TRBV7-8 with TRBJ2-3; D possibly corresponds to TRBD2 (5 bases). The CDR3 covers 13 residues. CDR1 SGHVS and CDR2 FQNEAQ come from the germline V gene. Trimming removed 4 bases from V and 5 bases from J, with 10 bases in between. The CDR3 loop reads CASSYLEGDTQYF. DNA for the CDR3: TGTGCCAGCAGCTACCTAGAGGGAGATACGCAGTATTTT.